This TCR beta chain derives from a study of shared clonotypes between healthy human individuals. Germline CDR1 reads MDHEN; CDR2 reads SYDVKM. With V trimmed by 7 bases and J by 6 bases, 7 bases remained unmatched. The CDR3 is 14 residues long. Generated by immunoSEQ multiplex PCR, the TCRdb table keeps only in-frame clones and is missing some. The sample has around 320,000 clones, about nine tenths seen once. The clonotype was recovered from a man younger than 30 in good health. This chain joins TRBV28 and TRBJ2-3, with 10 bases lining up with TRBD1. Sequencing input: memory CD8+ T cells sorted from blood. Noted subset: CD45RO+ cells pooled with CCR7-negative TemRA cells. CDR3 protein: CASTLDRGSDTQYF. The CDR3 DNA reads TGTGCCAGCACCCTGGACAGGGGGTCGGATACGCAGTATTTT.